This TCR beta chain stems from a study of radiotherapy plus CTLA-4 blockade in lung cancer. Clones were sequenced by immunoSEQ multiplex PCR, and TCRdb holds only the in-frame ones, with some missing. The sample lists 35,000 to 50,000 clones, about 70% occurring once. The V and J ends lost 1 base and 5 bases respectively, with 15 bases between them. The V gene's germline CDR1 is SGHNT and CDR2 YYREEE (reference sequence). This CDR3 region has 16 residues. The V call is TRBV5-4, the J call TRBJ1-4; the D gene is possibly TRBD1 (5 bases). The sequenced sample was peripheral blood, obtained from a patient treated with radiotherapy plus ipilimumab. The TCR was taken from a human donor with non-small cell lung cancer who had a partial response to radiotherapy plus ipilimumab. DNA of the CDR3: TGTGCCAGCAGCTTGAGTGCCGGGGGGGGGAATGAAAAACTGTTTTTT. Translation gives CASSLSAGGGNEKLFF.